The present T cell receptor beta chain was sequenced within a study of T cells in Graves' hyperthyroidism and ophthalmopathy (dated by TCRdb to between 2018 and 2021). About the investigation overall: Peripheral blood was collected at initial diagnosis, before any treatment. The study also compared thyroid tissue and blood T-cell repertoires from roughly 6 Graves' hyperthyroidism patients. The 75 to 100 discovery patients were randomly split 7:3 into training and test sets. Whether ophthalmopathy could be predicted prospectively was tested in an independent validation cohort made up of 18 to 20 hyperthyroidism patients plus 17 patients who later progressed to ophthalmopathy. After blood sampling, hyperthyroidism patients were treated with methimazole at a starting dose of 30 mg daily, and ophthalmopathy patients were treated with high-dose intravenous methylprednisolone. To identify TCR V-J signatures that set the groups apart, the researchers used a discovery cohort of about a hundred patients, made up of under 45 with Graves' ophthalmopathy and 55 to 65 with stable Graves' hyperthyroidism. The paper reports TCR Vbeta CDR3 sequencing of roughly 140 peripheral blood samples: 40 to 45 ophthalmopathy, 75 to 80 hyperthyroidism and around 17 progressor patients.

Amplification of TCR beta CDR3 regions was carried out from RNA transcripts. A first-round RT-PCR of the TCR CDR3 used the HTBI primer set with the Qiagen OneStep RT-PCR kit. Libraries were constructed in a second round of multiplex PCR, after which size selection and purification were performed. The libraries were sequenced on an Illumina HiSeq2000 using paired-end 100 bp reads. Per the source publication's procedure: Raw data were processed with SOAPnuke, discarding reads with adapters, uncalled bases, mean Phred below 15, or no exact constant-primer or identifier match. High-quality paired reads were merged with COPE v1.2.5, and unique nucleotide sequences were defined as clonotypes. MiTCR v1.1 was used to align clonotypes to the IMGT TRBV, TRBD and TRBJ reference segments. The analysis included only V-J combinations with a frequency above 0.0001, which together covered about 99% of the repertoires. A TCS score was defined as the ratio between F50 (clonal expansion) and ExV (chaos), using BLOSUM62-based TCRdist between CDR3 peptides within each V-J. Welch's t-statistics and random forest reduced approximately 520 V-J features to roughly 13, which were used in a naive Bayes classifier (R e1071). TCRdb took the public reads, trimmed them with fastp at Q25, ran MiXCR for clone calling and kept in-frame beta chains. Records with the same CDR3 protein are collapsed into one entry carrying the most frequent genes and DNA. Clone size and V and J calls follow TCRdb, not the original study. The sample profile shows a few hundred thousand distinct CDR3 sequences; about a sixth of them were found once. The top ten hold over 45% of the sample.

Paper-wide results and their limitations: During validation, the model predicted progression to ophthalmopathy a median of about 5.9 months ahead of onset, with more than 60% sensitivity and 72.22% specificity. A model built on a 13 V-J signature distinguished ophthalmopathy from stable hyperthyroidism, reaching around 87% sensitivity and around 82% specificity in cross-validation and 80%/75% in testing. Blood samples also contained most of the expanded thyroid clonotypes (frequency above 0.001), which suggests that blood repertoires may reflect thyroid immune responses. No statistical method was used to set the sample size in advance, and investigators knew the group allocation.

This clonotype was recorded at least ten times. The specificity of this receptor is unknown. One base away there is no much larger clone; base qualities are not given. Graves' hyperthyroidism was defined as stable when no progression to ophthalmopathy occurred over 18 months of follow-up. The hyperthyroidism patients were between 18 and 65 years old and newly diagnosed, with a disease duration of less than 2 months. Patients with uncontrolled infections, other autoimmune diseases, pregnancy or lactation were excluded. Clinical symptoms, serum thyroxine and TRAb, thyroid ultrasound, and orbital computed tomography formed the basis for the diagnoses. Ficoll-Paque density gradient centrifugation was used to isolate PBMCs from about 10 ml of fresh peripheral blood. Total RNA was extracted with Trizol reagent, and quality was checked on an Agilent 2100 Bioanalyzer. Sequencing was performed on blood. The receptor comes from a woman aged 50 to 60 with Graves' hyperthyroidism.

The CDR3 reads CASSLSRGTHEQFF. The sequence in DNA is TGTGCCAGCAGCTTATCCAGGGGTACACATGAGCAGTTCTTC. Recombination connected TRBV7-9 to TRBJ2-1; a tentative D call is TRBD1 (6 bases match). For CDR1 and CDR2, the germline V gene (reference sequence) lists SEHNR and FQNEAQ. Including cysteine and phenylalanine, the CDR3 has 14 amino acids. Only CDR3 DNA is held: 42 bases, read in frame from base 1. V and J lose 2 bases and 8 bases, and a span of 13 bases separates them.